Described below is a single TCR beta chain sequence and its context. CDR3 size: 14 residues. The germline CDR1 and CDR2 sequences are SNHLY and FYNNEI. The V gene end was trimmed by 7 bases and the J gene end by 6 bases; junction bases not matched to a gene: 4. This sample is drawn from a study of blood T cell repertoires in COVID-19. Profiling relied on immunoSEQ multiplex PCR, and the TCRdb table lists in-frame clones only, not all of them. The sample lists approximately 97,000 clones, just over 90% occurring once. This receptor was taken from a man aged 60-69 years with acute or convalescent COVID-19. Sequenced input: peripheral blood. The rearrangement uses TRBV2 and TRBJ2-7, with 15 bases aligning to TRBD2. CDR3 DNA: TGTGCCAGCAAAGGGACTAGCGGGGGGATCGAGCAGTACTTC. This sequence encodes CASKGTSGGIEQYF. The complete variable domain, with remaining parts taken from reference TRBV2 and TRBJ2-7, reads EPEVTQTPSHQVTQMGQEVILRCVPISNHLYFYWYRQILGQKVEFLVSFYNNEISEKSEIFDDQFSVERPDGSNFTLKIRSTKLEDSAMYFCASKGTSGGIEQYFGPGTRLTVT.